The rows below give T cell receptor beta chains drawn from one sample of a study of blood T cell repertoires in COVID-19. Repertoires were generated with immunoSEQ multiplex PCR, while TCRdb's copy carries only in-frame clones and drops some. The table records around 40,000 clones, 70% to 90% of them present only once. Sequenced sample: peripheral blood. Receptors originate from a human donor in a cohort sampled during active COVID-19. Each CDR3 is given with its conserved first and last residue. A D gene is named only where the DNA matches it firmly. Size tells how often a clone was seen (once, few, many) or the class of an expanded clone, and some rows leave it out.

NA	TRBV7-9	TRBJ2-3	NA	TGTGCCAGCAGCCCAACAGGGCTGAGCACAGATACGCAGTATTTT	CASSPTGLSTDTQYF
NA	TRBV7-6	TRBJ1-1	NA	TGTGCCAGCAGCTTGGGCAGACGAATGTACACTGAAGCTTTCTTT	CASSLGRRMYTEAFF
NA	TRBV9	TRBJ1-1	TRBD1	TGTGCCAGCAGCGGACAGGGTTTTGACACTGAAGCTTTCTTT	CASSGQGFDTEAFF
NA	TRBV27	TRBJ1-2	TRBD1	TGTGCCAGCAGTCCTATCAGGGGACAGCGCTACACCTTC	CASSPIRGQRYTF
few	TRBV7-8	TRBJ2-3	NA	TGTGCCAGCAGTCTCATGGGGCCGGCAGATACGCAGTATTTT	CASSLMGPADTQYF
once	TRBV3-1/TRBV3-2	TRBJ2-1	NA	TGTGCCAGCAGCCGCGTGGGGATAGGGGTCAATGAGCAGTTCTTC	CASSRVGIGVNEQFF
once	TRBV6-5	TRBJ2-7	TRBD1	TGTGCCAGCAGTTACCTTGGACAGGGAAAATCCTACGAGCAGTACTTC	CASSYLGQGKSYEQYF
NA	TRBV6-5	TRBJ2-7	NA	TGTGCCAGCAGCAGGGACTTCAGCTCCTACGAGCAGTACTTC	CASSRDFSSYEQYF
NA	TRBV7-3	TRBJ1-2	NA	TGTGCCAGCAGCTTATTTTCGTTTAGGGTGGGGGCCGACAAAGGAGGCTACACCTTC	CASSLFSFRVGADKGGYTF
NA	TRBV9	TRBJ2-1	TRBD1	TGTGCCAGCAGCGCCGGCCAGGGGGTGGGCTACAATGAGCAGTTCTTC	CASSAGQGVGYNEQFF
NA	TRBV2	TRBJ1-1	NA	TGTGCCAGCAGTGAATGGCCGAGCAGGATGAACACTGAAGCTTTCTTT	CASSEWPSRMNTEAFF
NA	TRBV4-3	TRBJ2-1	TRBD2	TGCGCCAGCAGCCAAGATCGTACAGCGGGGGGGAATGAGCAGTTCTTC	CASSQDRTAGGNEQFF
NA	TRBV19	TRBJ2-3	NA	TGTGCCAGTAGTATTGGGAGGTTTGCAGATACGCAGTATTTT	CASSIGRFADTQYF
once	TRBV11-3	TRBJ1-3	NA	TGTGCCAGCAGCTTAGATGCAGGGTCGCTCGGAAACACCATATATTTT	CASSLDAGSLGNTIYF
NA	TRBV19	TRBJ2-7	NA	TGTGCCAGTAGTAAGGGGGGGGGCCGCGAGCAGTACTTC	CASSKGGGREQYF
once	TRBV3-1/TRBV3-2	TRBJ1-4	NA	TGTGCCAGCAGTGCTACGGGGGGAAAACTGTTTTTT	CASSATGGKLFF
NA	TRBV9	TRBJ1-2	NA	TGTGCCAGCAGCGTAGGGTCGGGACAACCCTTTGGCTACACCTTC	CASSVGSGQPFGYTF
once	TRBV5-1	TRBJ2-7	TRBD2	TGCGCCAGCAGCTTGGGATTAGCGGGAGGGCCTGGGTACGAGCAGTACTTC	CASSLGLAGGPGYEQYF
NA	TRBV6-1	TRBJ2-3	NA	TGTGCCAGCAGTGACAGGGGAACAGATACGCAGTATTTT	CASSDRGTDTQYF
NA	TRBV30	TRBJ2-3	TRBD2	TGTGCCTGGAGTACTCCTAGCGGGGGGGCAAAAGGGAAGGATACGCAGTATTTT	CAWSTPSGGAKGKDTQYF
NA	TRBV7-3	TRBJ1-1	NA	TGTGCCAGCAGCTCGGGTCCCATGAACACTGAAGCTTTCTTT	CASSSGPMNTEAFF
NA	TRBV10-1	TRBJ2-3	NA	TGCGCCAGCAGTGAGGGAGGTAGGAAAGATACGCAGTATTTT	CASSEGGRKDTQYF
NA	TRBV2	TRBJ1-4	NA	TGTGCCAGCGGTAATAGCCTGGGGAGTGAAAAACTGTTTTTT	CASGNSLGSEKLFF
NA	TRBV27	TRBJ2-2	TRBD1	TGTGCCAGCAGTTTGTCCGGGACAGCGAACACCGGGGAGCTGTTTTTT	CASSLSGTANTGELFF
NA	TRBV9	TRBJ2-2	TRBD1	TGTGCCAGCAGGGATGGACAGGGGGTAGGAGGGGAGCTGTTTTTT	CASRDGQGVGGELFF
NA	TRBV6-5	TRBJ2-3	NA	TGTGCCAGCAGTTACGGGAGTGGGAGCACAGATACGCAGTATTTT	CASSYGSGSTDTQYF
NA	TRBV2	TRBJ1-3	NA	TGTGCCAGCACCGCAGTCGTAGGGGCGGGGGGAAACACCATATATTTT	CASTAVVGAGGNTIYF
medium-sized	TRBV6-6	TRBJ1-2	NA	TGTGCCAGCGGGGGGACCGACTATGGCTACACCTTC	CASGGTDYGYTF
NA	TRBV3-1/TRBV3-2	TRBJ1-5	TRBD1	TGTGCCAGCAGTCCTACAGGGGGCAATAATCAGCCCCAGCATTTT	CASSPTGGNNQPQHF
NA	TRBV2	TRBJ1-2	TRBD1	TGTGCCAGCAGTGAAGCAGGGGGCAGCTATGGCTACACCTTC	CASSEAGGSYGYTF
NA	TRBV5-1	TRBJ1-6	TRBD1	TGCGCCAGCAGCTACGGGACAGGGTCCTATAATTCACCCCTCCACTTT	CASSYGTGSYNSPLHF
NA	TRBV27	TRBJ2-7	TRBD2	TGTGCCAGCAGTTTACTAGCGGGGGCGTCCTACGAGCAGTACTTC	CASSLLAGASYEQYF
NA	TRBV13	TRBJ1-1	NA	TGTGCCAGCAGCTTAGGGAATCGCGGGGATGAAGCTTTCTTT	CASSLGNRGDEAFF
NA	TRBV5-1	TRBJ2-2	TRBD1	TGCGCCAGCAGCTTGACAGGGGGCGACACCGGGGAGCTGTTTTTT	CASSLTGGDTGELFF
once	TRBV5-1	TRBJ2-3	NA	TGCGCCAGCAGTTCGTGGGGCCAGGCAGATACGCAGTATTTT	CASSSWGQADTQYF
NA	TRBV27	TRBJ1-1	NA	TGTGCCAGCAGTTTGGAGGCCTTGGGGACTGAAGCTTTCTTT	CASSLEALGTEAFF
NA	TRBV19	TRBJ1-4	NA	TGTGCCAGTAGTGGCCGATCAACTAATGAAAAACTGTTTTTT	CASSGRSTNEKLFF
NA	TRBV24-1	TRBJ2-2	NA	TGTGCCACCAGTGGTGGACTTAGGACCGGGGAGCTGTTTTTT	CATSGGLRTGELFF
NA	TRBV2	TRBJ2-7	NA	TGTGCCAGCAGTGAAGTCCTTGGGTTGAGGGCCTACGAGCAGTACTTC	CASSEVLGLRAYEQYF
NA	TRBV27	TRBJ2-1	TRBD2	TGTGCCAGCAGTTTCTCCGGGGGGGCATCAAGGGAGCAGTTCTTC	CASSFSGGASREQFF
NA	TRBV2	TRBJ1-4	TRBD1	TGTGCCAGCAGGGGAGGAAGGACAGGCACTAATGAAAAACTGTTTTTT	CASRGGRTGTNEKLFF
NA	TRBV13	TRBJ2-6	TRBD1	TGTGCCAGCAGCTTAGCGTTACAGGGGTCTGGGGCCAACGTCCTGACTTTC	CASSLALQGSGANVLTF
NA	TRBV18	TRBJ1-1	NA	TGTGCCAGCTCAGGAGGGTTGAGTACTGAAGCTTTCTTT	CASSGGLSTEAFF
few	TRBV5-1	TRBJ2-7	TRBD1	TGCGCCAGCAGCTCCGGACAGGGGTATCCCTACGAGCAGTACTTC	CASSSGQGYPYEQYF
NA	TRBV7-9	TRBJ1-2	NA	TGTGCCAGCAGCTTCGGGACACAGAATAACTATGGCTACACCTTC	CASSFGTQNNYGYTF
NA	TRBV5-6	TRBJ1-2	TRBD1	TGTGCCAGCAGCTTGGGTGGCAGGGGGCTTGCGAATGGCTACACCTTC	CASSLGGRGLANGYTF
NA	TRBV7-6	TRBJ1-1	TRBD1	TGTGCCAGCAGCTTAGGGGCAGGGGGCATGAACACTGAAGCTTTCTTT	CASSLGAGGMNTEAFF
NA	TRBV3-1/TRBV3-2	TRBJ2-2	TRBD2	TGTGCCAGCAGCCGCGTAGCGGGGGGCACCGGGGAGCTGTTTTTT	CASSRVAGGTGELFF
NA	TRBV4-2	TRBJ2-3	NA	TGTGCCAGCAGCCAAGATCAAGATACGCAGTATTTT	CASSQDQDTQYF
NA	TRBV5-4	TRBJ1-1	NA	TGTGCCAGCAGCACTGAGGATAACACTGAAGCTTTCTTT	CASSTEDNTEAFF
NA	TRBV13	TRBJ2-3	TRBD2	TGTGCCAGCAGCACTAGCGGGAGAGGGGTTGCAGATACGCAGTATTTT	CASSTSGRGVADTQYF
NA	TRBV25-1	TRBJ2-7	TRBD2	TGTGCCAGCAGTGGAATAGCGGGAGCCTACGAGCAGTACTTC	CASSGIAGAYEQYF
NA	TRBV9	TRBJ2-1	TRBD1	TGTGCCAGCAGCGTTCAGGGGACAGGGGTGGATGAGCAGTTCTTC	CASSVQGTGVDEQFF
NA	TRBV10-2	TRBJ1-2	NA	TGCGCCAGCAGTGAGTCCAGTGGGCATGGCTACACCTTC	CASSESSGHGYTF